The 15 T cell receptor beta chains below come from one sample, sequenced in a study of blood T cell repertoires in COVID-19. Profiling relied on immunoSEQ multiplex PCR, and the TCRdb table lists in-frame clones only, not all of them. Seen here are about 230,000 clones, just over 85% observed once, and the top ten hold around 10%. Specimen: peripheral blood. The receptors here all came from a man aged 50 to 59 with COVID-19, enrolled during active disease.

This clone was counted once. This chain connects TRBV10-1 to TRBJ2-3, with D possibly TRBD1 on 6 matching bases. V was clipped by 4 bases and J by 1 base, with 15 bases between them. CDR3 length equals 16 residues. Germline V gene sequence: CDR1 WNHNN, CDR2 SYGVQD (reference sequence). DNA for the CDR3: TGCGCCAGCAGTGTATACAGGGACCCCCGCACAGATACGCAGTATTTT. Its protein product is CASSVYRDPRTDTQYF.

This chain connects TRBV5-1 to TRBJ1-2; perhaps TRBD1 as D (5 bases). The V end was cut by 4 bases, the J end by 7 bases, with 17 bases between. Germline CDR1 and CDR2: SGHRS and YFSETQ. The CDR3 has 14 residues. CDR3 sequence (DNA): TGCGCCAGCAGCCCTGGGACTTCCACGGGTGGCTACACCTTC. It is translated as CASSPGTSTGGYTF.

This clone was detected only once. In DNA form, the CDR3 reads TGTGCCAGCTCACCCAGTTCGCGGGAGAGCTCTGGAAACACCATATATTTT. This gives the protein CASSPSSRESSGNTIYF. The chain employs TRBV18 and TRBJ1-3, with D hard to call. CDR3 length: 17 amino acids. CDR1 and CDR2 from the germline V gene are KGHSH and LQKENI. With 3 bases removed from V and 0 bases from J, the gap between germline ends came to 15 bases.

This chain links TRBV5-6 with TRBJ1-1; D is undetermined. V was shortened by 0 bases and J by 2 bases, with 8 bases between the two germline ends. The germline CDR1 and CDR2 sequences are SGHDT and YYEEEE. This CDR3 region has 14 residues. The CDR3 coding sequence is TGTGCCAGCAGCTTGGTCCCGGTTAACACTGAAGCTTTCTTT. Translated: CASSLVPVNTEAFF.

CDR3 DNA sequence: TGTGCCAGCAGCTTAACGCTGGCGGGGGGGACAGATACGCAGTATTTT. Residues: CASSLTLAGGTDTQYF. V and J are TRBV7-3 and TRBJ2-3; TRBD2 agrees at 9 bases. Germline CDR1 reads SGHTA; CDR2 reads FQGTGA. The V gene end was trimmed by 0 bases and the J gene end by 3 bases; junction bases not matched to a gene: 4. This CDR3 contains 16 residues.

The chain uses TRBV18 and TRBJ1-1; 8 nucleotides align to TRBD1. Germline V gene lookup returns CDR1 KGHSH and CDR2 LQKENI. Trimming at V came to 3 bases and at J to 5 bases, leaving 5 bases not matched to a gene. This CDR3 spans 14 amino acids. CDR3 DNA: TGTGCCAGCTCACCGCGGACAGGGACTACTGAAGCTTTCTTT. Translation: CASSPRTGTTEAFF.

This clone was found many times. The CDR3 DNA is TGTGCCAGCAGTTTTGGACTATCGGAGACCCAGTACTTC. It specifies CASSFGLSETQYF. The chain carries TRBV6-2 or TRBV6-3 and TRBJ2-5, with a tentative D call TRBD2 (6 bases). CDR3 length: 13 residues. CDR1 MNHEY and CDR2 SVGEGT come from the germline V gene. Between the trimmed V and J ends, which lost 4 bases and 5 bases, there was a span of 11 bases.

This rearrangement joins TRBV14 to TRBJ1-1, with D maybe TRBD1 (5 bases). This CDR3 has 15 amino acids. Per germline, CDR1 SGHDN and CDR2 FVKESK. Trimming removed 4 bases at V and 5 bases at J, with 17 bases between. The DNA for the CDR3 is TGTGCCAGCAGCCGAGACCTTGGGGGGGGAACTGAAGCTTTCTTT. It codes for CASSRDLGGGTEAFF.

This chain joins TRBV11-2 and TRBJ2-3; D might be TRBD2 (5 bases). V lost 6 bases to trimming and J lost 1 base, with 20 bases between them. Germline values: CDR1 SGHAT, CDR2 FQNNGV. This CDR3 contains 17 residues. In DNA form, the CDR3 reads TGTGCCAGCAGTCTCCCCACTACTAGTATCGGCACAGATACGCAGTATTTT. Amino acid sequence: CASSLPTTSIGTDTQYF.

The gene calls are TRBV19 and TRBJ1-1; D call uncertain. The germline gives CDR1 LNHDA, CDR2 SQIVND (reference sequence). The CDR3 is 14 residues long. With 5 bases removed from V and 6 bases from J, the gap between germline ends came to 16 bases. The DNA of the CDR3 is TGTGCCAGTAGTTTCACGGGAATAGGTGCTGAAGCTTTCTTT. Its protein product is CASSFTGIGAEAFF.

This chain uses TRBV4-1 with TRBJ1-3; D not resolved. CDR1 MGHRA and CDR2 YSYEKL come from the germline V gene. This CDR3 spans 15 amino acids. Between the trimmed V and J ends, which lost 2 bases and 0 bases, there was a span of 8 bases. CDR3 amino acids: CASSQQVVSGNTIYF. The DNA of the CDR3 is TGCGCCAGCAGCCAACAGGTAGTCTCTGGAAACACCATATATTTT.

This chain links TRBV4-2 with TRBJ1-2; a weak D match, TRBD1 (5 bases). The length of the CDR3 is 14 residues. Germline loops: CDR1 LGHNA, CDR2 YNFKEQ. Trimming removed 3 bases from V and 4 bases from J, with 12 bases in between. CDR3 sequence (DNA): TGTGCCAGCAGCCACCAACAGGAGACCTATGGCTACACCTTC. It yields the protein CASSHQQETYGYTF.

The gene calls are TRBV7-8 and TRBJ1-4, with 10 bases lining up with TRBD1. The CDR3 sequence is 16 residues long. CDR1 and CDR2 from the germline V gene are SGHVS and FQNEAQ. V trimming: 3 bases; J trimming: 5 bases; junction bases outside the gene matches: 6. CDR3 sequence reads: CASSFLDRGLNEKLFF. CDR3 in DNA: TGTGCCAGCAGCTTTCTTGACAGGGGGCTCAATGAAAAACTGTTTTTT.

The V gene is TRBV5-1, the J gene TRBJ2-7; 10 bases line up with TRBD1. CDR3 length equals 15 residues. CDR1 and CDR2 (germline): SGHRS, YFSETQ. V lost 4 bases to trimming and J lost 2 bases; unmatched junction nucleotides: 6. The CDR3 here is CASSTPGQGPYEQYF. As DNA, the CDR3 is TGCGCCAGCAGCACTCCGGGACAGGGGCCCTACGAGCAGTACTTC.

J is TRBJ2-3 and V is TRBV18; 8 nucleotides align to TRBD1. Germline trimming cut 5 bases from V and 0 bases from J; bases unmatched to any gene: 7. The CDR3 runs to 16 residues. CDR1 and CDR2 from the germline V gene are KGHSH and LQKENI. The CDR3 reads CASSNVGQASTDTQYF. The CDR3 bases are TGTGCCAGCTCAAACGTGGGACAGGCAAGCACAGATACGCAGTATTTT.